The present T cell receptor (beta chain) was sequenced within a study of cytomegalovirus exposure and HLA in healthy donors. Study at large: The approximately 690 first-cohort repertoires and the roughly 120 validation repertoires shared the same platform, a later analysis reported.

The CDR3 runs to 14 residues. The germline V gene has CDR1 MNHEY and CDR2 SMNVEV (reference sequence). Trimming left V 6 bases short and J 4 bases short, with 15 bases between. General study findings and limits: The study labeled more than 150 TCR beta chains cytomegalovirus-associated. Rarity characterized most TCR sequences, yet some public TCRs appeared in many donors. Subsequent analysis showed first-cohort TCR clusters tending to co-occur in 120 or so validation repertoires.

Turning to this clone: Its antigen is as yet unknown.

Data came from immunoSEQ multiplex PCR; TCRdb stores just in-frame clones and leaves some out. The sample comprises 200,000 to 300,000 clones, 90% of which are singletons, and around 3.1% rests with the top ten. The sample was PBMCs. This TCR came from a woman aged 30 to 39 in good health and CMV-seronegative. The chain is built from TRBV27 and TRBJ1-1; no reliable D call. CDR3 loop: CASRPTSRVTEAFF. The CDR3 DNA reads as TGTGCCAGCAGACCTACTTCAAGAGTCACTGAAGCTTTCTTT.